The present TCR beta chain was sequenced within a study of OX40 agonist ivuxolimab in advanced cancers. Study in general: Patient treatment consisted of intravenous ivuxolimab administration every 2 weeks at 0.01 to 10 mg/kg. Overall study findings and caveats: Among the nonresponders, some also had low normalized T-cell clonal expansion.

About this clone itself: Its antigen remains unidentified.

Assay: immunoSEQ multiplex PCR; the TCRdb copy retains only in-frame clones and omits some. The table shows about 53,000 clones, with around 82% occurring only once. From germline, CDR1 is MGHDK and CDR2 SYGVNS. The CDR3 is 17 residues long. The germline V and J ends were trimmed by 3 bases and 1 base, with 15 bases remaining between them. This chain links TRBV25-1 with TRBJ2-2; D may be TRBD2 (5 bases). Sequenced material: CD4+ or CD8+ T cells sorted from blood, taken in a trial of the OX40 agonist ivuxolimab. The clonotype originates from an adult with an advanced solid tumor such as melanoma, head and neck, liver or kidney cancer. The CDR3 nucleotides are TGTGCCAGCAGTGATGTATGGAGCGGTCAGAACACCGGGGAGCTGTTTTTT. It translates to CASSDVWSGQNTGELFF.